The 27 T cell receptor beta chains reported below all come from one sample, sequenced in a study of T cells in Graves' hyperthyroidism and ophthalmopathy. TCR beta CDR3 regions were amplified from RNA. The HTBI set primed first-round TCR CDR3 RT-PCR. MiXCR, run by TCRdb on the multiplex PCR reads, gives a single entry per CDR3 protein. The sample records approximately 360,000 distinct CDR3 sequences, 15% to 19% being singletons. Sequencing was carried out using blood. Source of these receptors: a woman aged 18-35 years with Graves' hyperthyroidism that later progressed to Graves' ophthalmopathy.

V is TRBV5-1 and J is TRBJ2-3; 7 bases align to TRBD1. The V and J ends lost 1 base and 5 bases, in that order; junction bases with no gene match: 4. The V gene's germline CDR1 is SGHRS and CDR2 YFSETQ. CDR3 length: 14 amino acids. The CDR3 here is CASSLKQGIDTQYF. The CDR3 DNA reads TGCGCCAGCAGCTTGAAACAGGGGATAGATACGCAGTATTTT.

This clonotype came up many times. The gene calls are TRBV7-2 and TRBJ2-7, with TRBD2 matching over 8 bases. The CDR3 has 15 residues. CDR1 and CDR2 (germline): SGHTA, FQGNSA. The V and J ends lost 5 bases and 2 bases, in that order; junction bases with no gene match: 8. The CDR3, as DNA: TGTGCCAGCAGCGTGATAGCGGGGCTCGCCTACGAGCAGTACTTC. Its translation: CASSVIAGLAYEQYF.

This clonotype was counted many times. The CDR3 DNA is TGCGCCAGCAGCCCGTTCCTAGTGGTCAGGCAAAACTATGGCTACACCTTC. Translating it yields CASSPFLVVRQNYGYTF. V is TRBV4-3 and J is TRBJ1-2; D not certain. Germline assignment: CDR1 LGHNA and CDR2 YSLEER. V lost 4 bases and J lost 2, with 20 bases in between. The CDR3 length is 17 residues.

The rearrangement joins TRBV20-1 to TRBJ1-4, with D perhaps matching TRBD1 (5 bases). The V end lost 1 base, the J end lost 10 bases, and 16 bases lay between the germline ends. From germline, CDR1 is DFQATT and CDR2 SNEGSKA (reference sequence). The CDR3 extends over 14 amino acids. The CDR3 DNA reads TGCAGTGCTAGAGTCCCTCATTGGGGGGGAAAACTGTTTTTT. The encoded protein is CSARVPHWGGKLFF.

This clonotype has at least ten counts. The rearrangement links TRBV29-1 to TRBJ2-5; TRBD2 is a possible D gene (6 bases). V lost 6 bases and J lost 1, with 18 bases in between. Germline CDR1 SQVTM, CDR2 ANQGSEA. The CDR3 is 15 amino acids. CDR3 region: CSVTLIADFQETQYF. The CDR3 DNA reads as TGCAGCGTGACCCTCATAGCGGACTTCCAAGAGACCCAGTACTTC.

Written as DNA, the CDR3 is TGTGCCAGCAGCGTAGAAGTACTGGAGGGTTCACCCCTCCACTTT. Protein product: CASSVEVLEGSPLHF. V is TRBV9 and J is TRBJ1-6, with no clear D. From germline, CDR1 is SGDLS and CDR2 YYNGEE. The CDR3 is made up of 15 amino acids. Trimming stripped 0 bases from V and 9 bases from J, with 13 bases between.

This sequence joins TRBV7-9 and TRBJ2-1; TRBD2 matches at 9 bases. V shed 4 bases, J shed 7 bases, and the junction held 11 bases outside the gene matches. There are 16 residues in the CDR3. Germline-derived CDR1 and CDR2 are SEHNR and FQNEAQ (reference sequence). CDR3 region: CASSSPGASGTNEQFF. CDR3 in DNA: TGTGCCAGCAGCTCCCCGGGGGCTAGCGGGACGAATGAGCAGTTCTTC.

The J gene is TRBJ2-1, the V gene TRBV10-3; TRBD2 might be the D (6 bases). Trimming stripped 6 bases from V and 6 bases from J, with 21 bases between. The CDR3 totals 16 residues. The germline V gene encodes CDR1 ENHRY and CDR2 SYGVKD. DNA for the CDR3: TGTGCCATCAGCCGTGCCTCGGGACTGGGCGGCAATGAGCAGTTCTTC. It is translated as CAISRASGLGGNEQFF.

The chain uses TRBV6-1 and TRBJ1-2; D gene uncertain. Per the germline V gene, CDR1 is MNHNS and CDR2 is SASEGT. With 6 bases removed from V and 1 base from J, the gap between germline ends came to 12 bases. There are 14 residues in the CDR3. DNA for the CDR3: TGTGCCAGCAGCCACCGGGAGATTAACTATGGCTACACCTTC. It specifies CASSHREINYGYTF.

The chain recombines TRBV4-1 with TRBJ1-6; perhaps TRBD1 as D (6 bases). The CDR3 length is 16 residues. The V gene's germline CDR1 is MGHRA and CDR2 YSYEKL. V was shortened by 0 bases and J by 7 bases, with 13 bases between the two germline ends. CDR3 DNA sequence: TGCGCCAGCAGCCAAGATGCCAGGACAGAGAATTCACCCCTCCACTTT. This translates into CASSQDARTENSPLHF.

This clonotype was seen only a few times. The chain joins TRBV6-2 or TRBV6-3 to TRBJ2-4; D ambiguous. Germline V CDR1 and CDR2: MNHEY, SVGEGT. V was shortened by 0 bases and J by 9 bases, with 36 bases between the two germline ends. The CDR3 contains 22 residues. The CDR3 spells CASSYSVSPRLGIPPGETIQYF. CDR3 sequence (DNA): TGTGCCAGCAGTTACTCGGTGTCCCCACGGTTAGGGATCCCCCCTGGCGAAACCATTCAGTACTTC.

This clonotype was seen repeatedly, ten times or more. V and J are TRBV7-9 and TRBJ2-1; D possibly corresponds to TRBD1 (5 bases). Trimming removed 5 bases from V and 10 bases from J, with 9 bases in between. The CDR3 runs to 11 residues. Germline lookup yields CDR1 SEHNR and CDR2 FQNEAQ (reference sequence). The CDR3 protein is CASSPKGEQFF. Written as DNA, the CDR3 is TGTGCCAGCAGCCCTAAGGGGGAGCAGTTCTTC.

Many counts were recorded for this clonotype. The chain combines TRBV13 with TRBJ1-4; maybe TRBD1 (5 bases). Germline lookup yields CDR1 PRHDT and CDR2 FYEKMQ (reference sequence). The CDR3 consists of 17 residues. V was shortened by 2 bases and J by 3 bases, with 16 bases between the two germline ends. CDR3 nucleotide sequence: TGTGCCAGCAGCTTACTCGGGACGGGACGGGCTAATGAAAAACTGTTTTTT. Its translation: CASSLLGTGRANEKLFF.

The J gene is TRBJ2-5, the V gene TRBV6-4, with 9 bases identical to TRBD2. Germline-derived CDR1 and CDR2 are MRHNA and SNTAGT. The CDR3 contains 16 residues. After removal of 6 bases from V and 2 bases from J, the junction contained 10 bases not matched to a gene. The CDR3 loop is CASSPGAGGSQETQYF. In DNA, the CDR3 is TGTGCCAGCAGCCCCGGGGCGGGAGGGTCACAAGAGACCCAGTACTTC.

This clonotype occurred many times. The genes are TRBV15 and TRBJ2-5, with 10 bases aligning to TRBD1. J was trimmed by 1 base and V by 3 bases; bases with no gene match: 2. The CDR3 is 15 amino acids. Germline CDR1 and CDR2: LNHNV and YYDKDF (reference sequence). CDR3 bases: TGTGCCACCAGCAGGGGGGACAGGGGCCAAGAGACCCAGTACTTC. Its protein is CATSRGDRGQETQYF.

This clonotype has ten or more counts. The V gene is TRBV28, the J gene TRBJ2-5; tentative D call: TRBD2 (6 bases). Per the germline V gene, CDR1 is MDHEN and CDR2 is SYDVKM. The CDR3 is made up of 15 amino acids. Trimming shortened V by 3 bases and J by 1 base, and 12 bases separated the two germline ends. The CDR3 DNA is TGTGCCAGCAGTTTGGGGGGAGCGAGCCAAGAGACCCAGTACTTC. Its protein product is CASSLGGASQETQYF. The whole variable domain, remainder taken from reference TRBV28 and TRBJ2-5, is DVKVTQSSRYLVKRTGEKVFLECVQDMDHENMFWYRQDPGLGLRLIYFSYDVKMKEKGDIPEGYSVSREKKERFSLILESASTNQTSMYLCASSLGGASQETQYFGPGTRLLVL.

The V and J genes are TRBV5-1 and TRBJ2-4; D is perhaps TRBD1 or TRBD2 (5 bases each). V dropped 5 bases and J dropped 2 bases, with 17 bases sitting between them. Per the germline V gene, CDR1 is SGHRS and CDR2 is YFSETQ. The CDR3 runs to 16 residues. The CDR3 here is CASSQKGSEPKNIQYF. The CDR3, as DNA: TGCGCCAGCAGTCAGAAGGGGAGTGAGCCCAAAAACATTCAGTACTTC. Using reference TRBV5-1 and TRBJ2-4 for the parts outside the CDR3, the full variable domain is KAGVTQTPRYLIKTRGQQVTLSCSPISGHRSVSWYQQTPGQGLQFLFEYFSETQRNKGNFPGRFSGRQFSNSRSEMNVSTLELGDSALYLCASSQKGSEPKNIQYFGAGTRLSVL.

About this clonotype itself: A much larger clone is a single base away; this may be a read error. CDR3 in DNA: TGCAGTGCTAGAGGCGGGAGGCCCAACAATGAGCAGTTCTTC. Residues: CSARGGRPNNEQFF. The chain combines TRBV20-1 with TRBJ2-1, with 8 bases that match TRBD2. The CDR3 runs to 14 residues. Trimming removed 1 base from V and 5 bases from J; junction bases left unmatched: 4. CDR1 and CDR2 from the germline V gene are DFQATT and SNEGSKA (reference sequence).

This clonotype was recorded many times. This CDR3 reads CASSPRTGGTGELFF. In DNA form, the CDR3 reads TGTGCCAGCAGCCCCCGGACAGGGGGGACCGGGGAGCTGTTTTTT. The chain joins TRBV2 to TRBJ2-2; 10 bases are shared with TRBD1. The CDR3 runs 15 residues. V gave up 6 bases and J gave up 5 bases; unmatched junction bases: 6. Germline V gene data show CDR1 as SNHLY and CDR2 as FYNNEI.

This clonotype was counted ten times or more. This sequence joins TRBV4-2 and TRBJ2-7; perhaps TRBD2 as D (6 bases). Germline assignment: CDR1 LGHNA and CDR2 YNFKEQ. This CDR3 region has 15 residues. V lost 0 bases, J lost 4 bases, and 13 bases lay in between. CDR3 DNA sequence: TGTGCCAGCAGCCAAGAGTACCAGGCGGGATACGAGCAGTACTTC. Protein sequence: CASSQEYQAGYEQYF.

This clonotype was observed many times. This chain links TRBV30 with TRBJ2-5, with D tentatively TRBD1 (6 bases). With 0 bases removed from V and 5 bases from J, the gap between germline ends came to 19 bases. Germline CDR1 and CDR2: GTSNPN and SVGIG (reference sequence). There are 16 residues in the CDR3. Here the CDR3 DNA reads TGTGCCTGGAGTGTCTTTTCTGGGGGCTCCCGGGAGACCCAGTACTTC. Translated, it gives CAWSVFSGGSRETQYF.

The V call is TRBV19, the J call TRBJ2-5; TRBD2 is a possible D gene (5 bases). The CDR3 contains 13 residues. Trimming took off 10 bases at V and 0 bases at J, with 12 bases between the two ends. CDR1 and CDR2 from the germline V gene are LNHDA and SQIVND (reference sequence). The CDR3 DNA follows: TGTGCCACCGGCAGAGGGAACCAAGAGACCCAGTACTTC. Translation: CATGRGNQETQYF.

The table lists this clonotype with many counts. This rearrangement joins TRBV2 to TRBJ1-1; D perhaps matches TRBD1 (5 bases). Germline V gene sequence: CDR1 SNHLY, CDR2 FYNNEI. Deletions cut 4 bases from V and 4 bases from J, with 7 bases between. The CDR3 is 12 residues long. The DNA for the CDR3 is TGTGCCAGCAGTGCGGGACGCACTGAAGCTTTCTTT. Its protein product is CASSAGRTEAFF.

As concerns this clonotype: A much larger clone sits a single nucleotide away, making a read error possible. The chain joins TRBV29-1 to TRBJ2-1, with D possibly being TRBD2 (5 bases). The last part of the DNA fits TRBJ2-7 better; the J call may be wrong. The germline V gene has CDR1 SQVTM and CDR2 ANQGSEA. This CDR3 is 14 amino acids long. DNA for the CDR3: TGCAGCGTTGTTAGGAGGCTCTCCTACAATGAGCAGTACTTC. This translates into CSVVRRLSYNEQYF.

This clonotype was detected many times. The V and J genes are TRBV7-9 and TRBJ2-3; 9 positions agree with TRBD1. The germline CDR1 and CDR2 sequences are SEHNR and FQNEAQ (reference sequence). V lost 6 bases and J lost 2; bases outside the gene matches: 6. There are 15 residues in the CDR3. In DNA, the CDR3 is TGTGCCAGCAGGAAAGACAGGGGGTCCACAGATACGCAGTATTTT. Residues: CASRKDRGSTDTQYF.

The table lists this clonotype with a few counts. The chain is built from TRBV19 and TRBJ2-3; the D is unclear. V lost 4 bases, J lost 4 bases, and 12 bases lay in between. CDR3 length equals 14 residues. Germline assignment: CDR1 LNHDA and CDR2 SQIVND (reference sequence). The CDR3: CASSSSGPADTQYF. Written as DNA, the CDR3 is TGTGCCAGTAGTAGCTCAGGACCGGCAGATACGCAGTATTTT.

The chain has TRBV5-1 and TRBJ2-5; D might be TRBD1 (6 bases). V lost 3 bases and J 2 bases, leaving 23 bases between the germline ends. The CDR3 sequence is 18 residues long. Per the germline V gene, CDR1 is SGHRS and CDR2 is YFSETQ. CDR3 in DNA: TGCGCCAGCAGCTCAGATCAGGGTTTCGGGACATTACAAGAGACCCAGTACTTC. Translated, it gives CASSSDQGFGTLQETQYF.